The T cell receptor (beta chain) described here comes from a study of regulatory T cells in long-lasting Graves disease. TCR beta libraries were built with iRepertoire HTBI primers and Arm-PCR of CDR3 regions. TCRdb reprocessed the multiplex PCR reads with MiXCR, giving one entry per CDR3 protein. The repertoire holds about 530,000 distinct CDR3 sequences, with approximately 16% as singletons. Time point noted: newly diagnosed GD, antithyroid drugs for less than 3 months. Following extraction of RNA from PBMCs, that RNA was used to make the TCR library. Peripheral blood, 7.5 to 9.5 milliliters per patient, was collected in EDTA tubes. This clonotype was detected ten times or more. This same sample was also taken into another study, of T cells in Graves' hyperthyroidism and ophthalmopathy. Turning to that study: The primer set for the first-round RT-PCR of the TCR CDR3 was HTBI.

This sample comprised peripheral blood mononuclear cells (PBMCs), obtained at new diagnosis, from a patient treated with antithyroid drugs. This sequence originates from a woman aged 40-60 years with Graves disease.

The CDR3 region has the DNA TGTGCCTGGAATCCACAGGGAGGCCCTGAAGCTTTCTTT. Amino acid sequence: CAWNPQGGPEAFF. The V gene is TRBV30, the J gene TRBJ1-1, with a weak D call TRBD1 (6 bases). Germline assignment: CDR1 GTSNPN and CDR2 SVGIG (reference sequence). Trimming removed 4 bases at V and 6 bases at J, with 15 bases between. The CDR3 is 13 residues long.